The rows below give T cell receptor beta chains drawn from one sample of a study of T cell responses to AZD1222 COVID-19 vaccine. Sequencing used immunoSEQ multiplex PCR; TCRdb keeps in-frame clones, though not all of them. Of about 190,000 clones listed, approximately 90% are singletons. Sequenced material: peripheral blood, taken on day 0 of AZD1222 vaccination. The receptors stem from an adult in good health. CDR3s include the opening cysteine and the closing phenylalanine or tryptophan.

j_call: TRBJ2-1
v_call: TRBV19
cdr3_aa: CASSITLAGYNEQFF

j_call: TRBJ1-1
v_call: TRBV9
cdr3_aa: CASSVRAENTEAFF

j_call: TRBJ2-2
v_call: TRBV28
cdr3_aa: CASSQWAGLNTGELFF

j_call: TRBJ2-7
v_call: TRBV28
cdr3_aa: CASTPAGTSDYEQYF

j_call: TRBJ1-3
v_call: TRBV6-2/TRBV6-3
cdr3_aa: CASSYRLQGNTIYF

j_call: TRBJ1-2
v_call: TRBV6-5
cdr3_aa: CASSTPGQGNYGYTF

j_call: TRBJ1-1
v_call: TRBV6-4
cdr3_aa: CASSADSMNTEAFF

j_call: TRBJ1-5
v_call: TRBV6-2/TRBV6-3
cdr3_aa: CASSPWVGGDNQPQHF

j_call: TRBJ2-7
v_call: TRBV10-3
cdr3_aa: CAIRNAGTDYEQYF

j_call: TRBJ1-4
v_call: TRBV27
cdr3_aa: CASSLFTGGRNEKLFF

j_call: TRBJ1-6
v_call: TRBV9
cdr3_aa: CASSVGLTSPLHF

j_call: TRBJ1-1
v_call: TRBV7-3
cdr3_aa: CASSTTTGFRGEAFF

j_call: TRBJ1-4
v_call: TRBV15
cdr3_aa: CATALQLDEKLFF

j_call: TRBJ2-7
v_call: TRBV27
cdr3_aa: CASGAGGPYEQYF

j_call: TRBJ1-5
v_call: TRBV4-2
cdr3_aa: CASSQGEGQPQHF

j_call: TRBJ2-1
v_call: TRBV5-6
cdr3_aa: CASSLAGRGYNEQFF

j_call: TRBJ1-5
v_call: TRBV10-1
cdr3_aa: CASSESVWDNNQPQHF

j_call: TRBJ2-3
v_call: TRBV7-6
cdr3_aa: CASSLTPPMSGSVQYF

j_call: TRBJ2-5
v_call: TRBV9
cdr3_aa: CASSVDILGGQETQYF

j_call: TRBJ1-4
v_call: TRBV2
cdr3_aa: CASSNSQIGKLFF

j_call: TRBJ1-1
v_call: TRBV6-6
cdr3_aa: CASSYPPSGNTEAFF

j_call: TRBJ1-2
v_call: TRBV6-5
cdr3_aa: CASSLLRGLANYGYTF

j_call: TRBJ2-5
v_call: TRBV2
cdr3_aa: CASSRLFQSGETQYF

j_call: TRBJ1-1
v_call: TRBV10-1
cdr3_aa: CASSRQGTEAFF

j_call: TRBJ2-3
v_call: TRBV29-1
cdr3_aa: CSVEDKADTQYF

j_call: TRBJ2-1
v_call: TRBV2
cdr3_aa: CASIGDRGPSGDNEQFF

j_call: TRBJ1-2
v_call: TRBV5-1
cdr3_aa: CASSITGKDGYTF

j_call: TRBJ2-7
v_call: TRBV18
cdr3_aa: CASSPMRDEQYF

j_call: TRBJ2-6
v_call: TRBV7-3
cdr3_aa: CASSLSSGANVLTF

j_call: TRBJ2-3
v_call: TRBV9
cdr3_aa: CASSVQGSDTQYF

j_call: TRBJ2-7
v_call: TRBV10-1
cdr3_aa: CASSEWGTGNYEQYF

j_call: TRBJ1-3
v_call: TRBV28
cdr3_aa: CASSHDRVGNTIYF

j_call: TRBJ2-2
v_call: TRBV7-3
cdr3_aa: CASSSQWGRLFF

j_call: TRBJ2-7
v_call: TRBV9
cdr3_aa: CASSVDLPSYEQYF

j_call: TRBJ2-7
v_call: TRBV27
cdr3_aa: CASSPGHPYEQYF

j_call: TRBJ1-1
v_call: TRBV2
cdr3_aa: CASSAQGAGTEAFF

j_call: TRBJ1-2
v_call: TRBV6-2/TRBV6-3
cdr3_aa: CASSPGRDYGYTF

j_call: TRBJ1-4
v_call: TRBV4-3
cdr3_aa: CASSQEVLGARNEKLFF

j_call: TRBJ2-3
v_call: TRBV14
cdr3_aa: CASSQDKALAADTQYF

j_call: TRBJ2-7
v_call: TRBV28
cdr3_aa: CASTQAGWEYEQYF

j_call: TRBJ2-3
v_call: TRBV9
cdr3_aa: CASSIGLAGTDTQYF

j_call: TRBJ2-1
v_call: TRBV29-1
cdr3_aa: CSVATSGSLVEQFF

j_call: TRBJ2-7
v_call: TRBV19
cdr3_aa: CASSIESSYEQYF

j_call: TRBJ1-2
v_call: TRBV28
cdr3_aa: CASSRRPGINYGYTF

j_call: TRBJ1-1
v_call: TRBV7-2
cdr3_aa: CASSLGAAMNTEAFF

j_call: TRBJ1-4
v_call: TRBV7-8
cdr3_aa: CASSLAPTRATNEKLFF

j_call: TRBJ1-2
v_call: TRBV18
cdr3_aa: CASSPQSDRGQGGYTF

j_call: TRBJ2-3
v_call: TRBV4-3
cdr3_aa: CASSQGLGSTDTQYF

j_call: TRBJ1-5
v_call: TRBV7-2
cdr3_aa: CASSLNGGQASNQPQHF

j_call: TRBJ2-1
v_call: TRBV9
cdr3_aa: CASSPYGTGSSYNEQFF

j_call: TRBJ1-2
v_call: TRBV12-3/TRBV12-4
cdr3_aa: CASTLGGYYGYTF

j_call: TRBJ2-3
v_call: TRBV14
cdr3_aa: CASSHIRTATQYF

j_call: TRBJ2-7
v_call: TRBV5-6
cdr3_aa: CASSTKDRWRYEQYF

j_call: TRBJ1-3
v_call: TRBV6-5
cdr3_aa: CASSPNSRSGNTIYF

j_call: TRBJ1-6
v_call: TRBV18
cdr3_aa: CASSPLDRGYNSPLHF

j_call: TRBJ1-2
v_call: TRBV5-6
cdr3_aa: CASSSVGQGDYGYTF

j_call: TRBJ2-5
v_call: TRBV9
cdr3_aa: CASSRAYQETQYF

j_call: TRBJ1-5
v_call: TRBV6-2/TRBV6-3
cdr3_aa: CASSWAGQQYQPQHF

j_call: TRBJ2-5
v_call: TRBV28
cdr3_aa: CASSLSGTGGKETQYF

j_call: TRBJ1-2
v_call: TRBV2
cdr3_aa: CASSEGNSIYGYTF